The 16 T cell receptor beta chains presented below share a single source sample, sequenced in a study of CXCR3-negative and CXCR3-positive naive CD8 T cells. Notes on the study in general: Higher TRB CDR3 hydrophobicity marked CXCR3-positive naive cells relative to CXCR3-negative naive cells.

The antigens these receptors bind are not known. In preparing the TRB cDNA libraries, 5' RACE with UMI labels was used. TCRdb re-called the 5' RACE reads and catalogs CDR3 proteins one per entry, DNA excluded. The ten top clones account for 4.8%, within a sample of about 63,000 distinct CDR3 sequences. Material for sequencing was naive CXCR3+ CD8+ T cells from blood. Specified subset: CD45RO-CCR7+CD27+CD95- naive CD8+ T cells expressing CXCR3 (TNR3+). The receptor set was obtained from a human donor in good health. Some clones in this sample may be carry-over from other donors' samples.

The chain combines TRBV12-3 or TRBV12-4 with TRBJ2-1; TCRdb gives TRBD2 as the D gene, but with no DNA this cannot be confirmed. The CDR3 totals 15 residues. CDR3 protein: CATLAGGLRYNEQFF.

This rearrangement joins TRBV29-1 to TRBJ2-7. Germline CDR1 SQVTM, CDR2 ANQGSEA. The CDR3 is 14 amino acids. The CDR3 protein is CSVEVFRSSYEQYF.

The V and J genes are TRBV4-1 and TRBJ2-1; TCRdb picks TRBD1, but there is no DNA to check that call. Per the germline V gene, CDR1 is MGHRA and CDR2 is YSYEKL. There are 14 residues in the CDR3. CDR3: CASSQSTGYNEQFF.

The V and J genes are TRBV7-6 and TRBJ2-3; no DNA is available, so the TRBD1 call from TCRdb remains unchecked. The CDR3 runs 13 residues. CDR1 is SGHVS and CDR2 is FNYEAQ in the germline V gene. CDR3: CASRSGEADTQYF.

The rearrangement joins TRBV25-1 to TRBJ1-4. This CDR3 has 11 amino acids. CDR1 and CDR2 from the germline V gene are MGHDK and SYGVNS. CDR3 loop: CASRLGEKLFF. The whole variable domain, remainder taken from reference TRBV25-1 and TRBJ1-4, is EADIYQTPRYLVIGTGKKITLECSQTMGHDKMYWYQQDPGMELHLIHYSYGVNSTEKGDLSSESTVSRIRTEHFPLTLESARPSHTSQYLCASRLGEKLFFGSGTQLSVL.

V is TRBV29-1 and J is TRBJ2-7; TCRdb selects TRBD2, and the lack of DNA leaves this call unchecked. The germline V gene encodes CDR1 SQVTM and CDR2 ANQGSEA. There are 13 residues in the CDR3. CDR3 in amino acids: CSVRLAGGGEQYF.

The V and J genes are TRBV12-3 or TRBV12-4 and TRBJ1-1. There are 11 residues in the CDR3. The chain's CDR3 is CASRKNTEAFF.

The chain employs TRBV6-5 and TRBJ1-2. There are 14 residues in the CDR3. Germline V gives CDR1 MNHEY, CDR2 SVGAGI. This CDR3 is CASSQQHSNYGYTF.

The gene calls are TRBV6-2 or TRBV6-3 and TRBJ2-7. Germline V lookup: CDR1 MNHEY, CDR2 SVGEGT. This CDR3 contains 14 residues. Here the CDR3 reads CASSYSDEDYEQYF.

The chain joins TRBV6-1 to TRBJ2-1; TCRdb's D call, TRBD2, is unchecked because there is no DNA. Germline V gives CDR1 MNHNS, CDR2 SASEGT. The CDR3 has 15 residues. The CDR3 loop reads CASSERLAGGNEQFF.

The chain employs TRBV28 and TRBJ1-6; TCRdb calls TRBD1, which cannot be checked without DNA. CDR3 length equals 14 residues. Germline assignment: CDR1 MDHEN and CDR2 SYDVKM. CDR3 loop: CASSFRTGLSPLHF.

This chain links TRBV7-8 with TRBJ1-2. Germline CDR1 and CDR2: SGHVS and FQNEAQ. The CDR3 is made up of 17 amino acids. This CDR3 reads CASSLASSMISNYGYTF.

CDR3 residues: CASSLGTDNTGELFF. The rearrangement joins TRBV11-2 to TRBJ2-2; the D call from TCRdb, TRBD1, cannot be confirmed without DNA. The CDR3 length is 15 residues. Per the germline V gene, CDR1 is SGHAT and CDR2 is FQNNGV. The whole variable domain, remainder taken from reference TRBV11-2 and TRBJ2-2, is EAGVAQSPRYKIIEKRQSVAFWCNPISGHATLYWYQQILGQGPKLLIQFQNNGVVDDSQLPKDRFSAERLKGVDSTLKIQPAKLEDSAVYLCASSLGTDNTGELFFGEGSRLTVL.

The chain is built from TRBV29-1 and TRBJ1-1; without DNA, the TCRdb call of TRBD1 cannot be checked. The CDR3 sequence is 13 residues long. In germline, CDR1 is SQVTM, CDR2 ANQGSEA. CDR3 loop: CSAAGTAYTEAFF.

The chain recombines TRBV12-3 or TRBV12-4 with TRBJ2-1. The CDR3 extends over 14 amino acids. The chain's CDR3 is CASSLALGYNEQFF.

J is TRBJ2-1 and V is TRBV28; TCRdb's D call, TRBD2, is unchecked because there is no DNA. The germline V gene encodes CDR1 MDHEN and CDR2 SYDVKM. The CDR3 spans 14 residues. CDR3 sequence reads: CASSLGLRGSRQFF.